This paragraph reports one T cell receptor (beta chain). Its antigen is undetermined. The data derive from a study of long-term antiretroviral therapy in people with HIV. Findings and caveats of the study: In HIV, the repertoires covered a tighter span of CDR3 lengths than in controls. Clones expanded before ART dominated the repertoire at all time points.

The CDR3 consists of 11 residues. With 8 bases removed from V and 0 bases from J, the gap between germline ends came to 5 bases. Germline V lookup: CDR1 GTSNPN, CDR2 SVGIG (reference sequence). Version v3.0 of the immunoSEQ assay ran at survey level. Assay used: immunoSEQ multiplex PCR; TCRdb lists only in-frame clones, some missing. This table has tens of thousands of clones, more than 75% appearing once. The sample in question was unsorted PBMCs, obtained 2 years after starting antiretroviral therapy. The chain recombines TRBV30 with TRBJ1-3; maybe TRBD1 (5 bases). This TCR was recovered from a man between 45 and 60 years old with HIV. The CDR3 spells CAGASGNTIYF. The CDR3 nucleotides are TGTGCCGGGGCCTCTGGAAACACCATATATTTT.